A selection of T cell receptor beta chains follows, all from one sample in a study of blood T cell repertoires in COVID-19. Clones were sequenced by immunoSEQ multiplex PCR, and TCRdb holds only the in-frame ones, with some missing. This table has fewer than 180,000 clones, approximately 90% appearing once. Sequencing input: peripheral blood. The receptor set was obtained from a woman in her fifties or sixties with active or convalescent COVID-19. Each CDR3 is given without its conserved first and last residue. Each record gives: CDR3 length, V gene, J gene, CDR3 protein.

12,TRBV2,TRBJ1-4,ASRRTGGGEKLF
14,TRBV18,TRBJ1-1,ASSQDRGSLLTEAF
13,TRBV7-9,TRBJ1-4,ASSLQQGAKEKLF
10,TRBV2,TRBJ1-2,ASSGGNYGYT
10,TRBV7-2,TRBJ1-2,ASTSQGKGYT
13,TRBV19,TRBJ2-5,ASSWTGGLQETQY
14,TRBV6-5,TRBJ2-1,ASSLAGGPTYNEQF
13,TRBV5-4,TRBJ2-5,ASSFSGGVGETQY
14,TRBV19,TRBJ1-4,ASSIARQGGNEKLF
14,TRBV5-1,TRBJ2-5,ASSLSSGGVQETQY
11,TRBV19,TRBJ1-6,ASSVDRNSPLH
14,TRBV27,TRBJ1-4,ASSFDRGSTNEKLF
13,TRBV6-5,TRBJ1-3,ASSYSTGKGNTIY
12,TRBV27,TRBJ1-6,ASSLQGSLSPLH
12,TRBV28,TRBJ1-1,ASRVSYRGGEAF
13,TRBV9,TRBJ2-7,ASSVAGQSSYEQY